What follows is one T cell receptor (beta chain) and its context. Its target is not known. Time point meaning: 2015-2016 season, pre-vaccination. Excluded were substance abuse, HIV/AIDS, active cancer, immunomodulatory drugs and active illness. The data derive from a study of follicular helper T cells after annual influenza vaccination. As for the study in general: Sampling occurred days 0, 7 and 28 after each influenza vaccination.

Study-wide results and caveats: Each annual vaccination recalled recurring oligoclonal ICOS+CD38+ cTfh clonotypes. Day 7 ICOS+CD38+ clones were most often found later in ICOS-CD38- cTfh cells.

Assay: immunoSEQ multiplex PCR; the TCRdb copy retains only in-frame clones and omits some. The profile shows approximately 5,100 clones, about 82% of them singletons. The germline CDR1 and CDR2 sequences are SNHLY and FYNNEI. The CDR3 has 15 amino acids. The ends lost 6 bases at V and 5 bases at J; junction bases unmatched: 12. The material sequenced was CXCR5- memory CD4+ T cells sorted from blood, taken on the day of influenza vaccination. The clonotype comes from an adult who received the influenza vaccine. The chain carries TRBV2 and TRBJ1-2; 7 bases fit TRBD1. The CDR3 region has the DNA TGTGCCAGCAGGAAAAATACAGGGGACGGATATGGCTACACCTTC. Translated: CASRKNTGDGYGYTF.